This T cell receptor (beta chain) emerged from a study of radiotherapy plus CTLA-4 blockade in lung cancer. Across the study: Objective responses arose in around a sixth of patients, and 25% to 35% experienced disease control.

Receiving focal radiation plus CTLA-4 blockade with ipilimumab were patients who had chemo-refractory metastatic non-small-cell lung cancer. Germline values: CDR1 LNHDA, CDR2 SQIVND (reference sequence). Trimming pared 3 bases from V and 4 bases from J, leaving 15 bases between. The CDR3 spans 15 residues. Measured with immunoSEQ multiplex PCR; TCRdb has only the in-frame clones, and not every one. The table includes about 62,000 clones, approximately 79% detected once. V gene TRBV19 combines with J gene TRBJ2-5, with D maybe TRBD1 (6 bases). Source: peripheral blood, taken from a patient treated with radiotherapy plus ipilimumab. The sequence came from a human donor with non-small cell lung cancer who had a complete response to radiotherapy plus ipilimumab. The CDR3 nucleotides are TGTGCCAGTAGTATGGAGAAAACAGGGCGAGAGACCCAGTACTTC. Residues: CASSMEKTGRETQYF.